Presented here are 29 T cell receptor beta chains from one specimen sequenced in a study of OX40 agonist ivuxolimab in advanced cancers. Sequenced by immunoSEQ multiplex PCR; TCRdb stores in-frame clones only, minus some. The data show some 150,000 clones, 75% to 95% seen once. The source was CD4+ or CD8+ T cells sorted from blood, collected in a trial of the OX40 agonist ivuxolimab. The receptors shown here come from an adult with an advanced solid tumor such as melanoma, head and neck, liver or kidney cancer.

V gene TRBV19 combines with J gene TRBJ2-2, with 11 bases fitting TRBD1. The V and J ends lost 4 bases and 5 bases, in that order; junction bases with no gene match: 6. The CDR3 covers 16 residues. Per germline, CDR1 LNHDA and CDR2 SQIVND (reference sequence). CDR3 region: CASSNRTGGKTGELFF. As DNA, the CDR3 is TGTGCCAGTAGTAACCGGACAGGGGGCAAGACCGGGGAGCTGTTTTTT.

The V call is TRBV5-4, the J call TRBJ2-5; D possibly corresponds to TRBD1 (6 bases). The CDR3 has 15 amino acids. The germline CDR1 and CDR2 sequences are SGHNT and YYREEE (reference sequence). V dropped 4 bases and J dropped 5 bases, with 18 bases sitting between them. The CDR3 DNA is TGTGCCAGCAGCAGCGACAGGCCTAGTAGGGAGACCCAGTACTTC. Its translation: CASSSDRPSRETQYF. The full variable domain, rest sourced from reference TRBV5-4 and TRBJ2-5, is ETGVTQSPTHLIKTRGQQVTLRCSSQSGHNTVSWYQQALGQGPQFIFQYYREEENGRGNFPPRFSGLQFPNYSSELNVNALELDDSALYLCASSSDRPSRETQYFGPGTRLLVL.

This clone was observed once. This rearrangement joins TRBV5-4 to TRBJ2-2; TRBD1 might be the D (5 bases). The CDR3 spans 12 residues. Looked up from germline, CDR1 is SGHNT and CDR2 is YYREEE (reference sequence). Trimming stripped 7 bases from V and 5 bases from J, with 9 bases between. CDR3 coding DNA: TGTGCCAGCGTGACAGAAACCGGGGAGCTGTTTTTT. Its translation is CASVTETGELFF. Full variable domain (outside the CDR3, taken from reference TRBV5-4 and TRBJ2-2): ETGVTQSPTHLIKTRGQQVTLRCSSQSGHNTVSWYQQALGQGPQFIFQYYREEENGRGNFPPRFSGLQFPNYSSELNVNALELDDSALYLCASVTETGELFFGEGSRLTVL.

V usage is TRBV5-4 and J usage is TRBJ2-2; 9 nucleotides agree with TRBD1. Germline V gives CDR1 SGHNT, CDR2 YYREEE (reference sequence). The CDR3 totals 15 residues. The trim removed 4 bases at V and 2 bases at J, leaving 3 bases unmatched. CDR3 DNA: TGTGCCAGCAGCCCGGGACAGGGTAACACCGGGGAGCTGTTTTTT. Amino acid sequence: CASSPGQGNTGELFF.

This clone was recorded once. The chain joins TRBV7-2 to TRBJ2-1; the match to TRBD1 covers 7 bases. In germline, CDR1 is SGHTA, CDR2 FQGNSA. The CDR3 loop spans 14 amino acids. V dropped 5 bases and J dropped 5; count of bases not matched to a gene: 6. The CDR3 sequence is CASSRNQGDNEQFF. The CDR3 DNA sequence: TGTGCCAGCAGCCGAAATCAGGGGGACAATGAGCAGTTCTTC.

Only one count was recorded for this clone. CDR3 sequence (DNA): TGCGCCAGCAGCCTGATGGGGGGAGAGCAGTACTTC. This gives the protein CASSLMGGEQYF. The V and J genes are TRBV4-1 and TRBJ2-7, with D perhaps matching TRBD2 (6 bases). V was shortened by 4 bases and J by 7 bases, with 11 bases between the two germline ends. CDR3 length: 12 residues. Per the germline V gene, CDR1 is MGHRA and CDR2 is YSYEKL.

The gene calls are TRBV27 and TRBJ2-7; 11 bases line up with TRBD1. Per germline, CDR1 MNHEY and CDR2 SMNVEV (reference sequence). This CDR3 contains 16 residues. V trimming: 3 bases; J trimming: 3 bases; junction bases outside the gene matches: 7. CDR3 in DNA: TGTGCCAGCAGTTTTTCGGGACAGGGGGATTACTACGAGCAGTACTTC. Protein: CASSFSGQGDYYEQYF.

The chain links TRBV5-1 to TRBJ2-3; 9 bases are shared with TRBD2. With 4 bases clipped from V and 0 bases from J, the junction kept 6 bases outside the gene matches. Germline CDR1 SGHRS, CDR2 YFSETQ. This CDR3 contains 16 residues. CDR3 sequence: CASSGRLAASTDTQYF. In nucleotides, the CDR3 is TGCGCCAGCAGCGGGAGACTAGCGGCTAGCACAGATACGCAGTATTTT.

The V call is TRBV7-3, the J call TRBJ2-5, with 12 nucleotides matching TRBD2. The CDR3 consists of 16 residues. CDR1 is SGHTA and CDR2 is FQGTGA in the germline V gene. V gave up 1 base and J gave up 4 bases; unmatched junction bases: 4. The CDR3 bases are TGTGCCAGCAGCTTAAAGACTAGCGGGAGCACAGAGACCCAGTACTTC. Translated, it gives CASSLKTSGSTETQYF. Full variable domain (missing parts from reference TRBV7-3 and TRBJ2-5): GAGVSQTPSNKVTEKGKYVELRCDPISGHTALYWYRQSLGQGPEFLIYFQGTGAADDSGLPNDRFFAVRPEGSVSTLKIQRTERGDSAVYLCASSLKTSGSTETQYFGPGTRLLVL.

The CDR3 is CASSETEKNIQYF. CDR3 DNA sequence: TGTGCCAGCTCAGAGACAGAAAAAAACATTCAGTACTTC. The chain combines TRBV18 with TRBJ2-4, with D tentatively TRBD1 (5 bases). V lost 5 bases, J lost 4 bases, and 9 bases lay in between. Looked up from germline, CDR1 is KGHSH and CDR2 is LQKENI. The length of the CDR3 is 13 residues.

This rearrangement joins TRBV28 to TRBJ2-1; D may be TRBD1 (5 bases). The CDR3 sequence is 17 residues long. The germline V and J ends were trimmed by 4 bases and 5 bases, with 21 bases remaining between them. Germline assignment: CDR1 MDHEN and CDR2 SYDVKM. The CDR3 region is CASSSPGSGWNDNEQFF. CDR3 bases: TGTGCCAGCAGTTCTCCAGGGTCCGGATGGAACGACAATGAGCAGTTCTTC.

The chain carries TRBV29-1 and TRBJ1-1; D is possibly TRBD1 (5 bases). V was clipped by 2 bases and J by 6 bases, with 10 bases between them. CDR1 is SQVTM, CDR2 ANQGSEA, per germline. This CDR3 has 12 residues. In DNA, the CDR3 is TGCAGCGTTGAAAGGGGCTGGGCTGAAGCTTTCTTT. This encodes CSVERGWAEAFF.

This chain uses TRBV11-3 with TRBJ2-7, with 12 positions matching TRBD2. Trimming took 4 bases from V and 6 from J; bases not matched to a gene: 13. This CDR3 spans 17 amino acids. Germline lookup yields CDR1 SGHNT and CDR2 YENEEA. The CDR3 loop is CASSSRWASGRATEQYF. The CDR3 DNA sequence: TGTGCCAGCAGCTCCCGGTGGGCTAGCGGGAGGGCCACCGAGCAGTACTTC.

The CDR3 nucleotides are TGTGCCTGGAGTGTACTCGGGAGTAGGAGAGATACGCAGTATTTT. As protein: CAWSVLGSRRDTQYF. The chain carries TRBV30 and TRBJ2-3, with TRBD2 as a possible D gene (6 bases). CDR1 GTSNPN and CDR2 SVGIG come from the germline V gene (reference sequence). The CDR3 is 15 residues long. Trimming stripped 0 bases from V and 5 bases from J, with 15 bases between.

The chain carries TRBV29-1 and TRBJ2-3; 8 bases fit TRBD1. V dropped 7 bases and J dropped 2; count of bases not matched to a gene: 5. Germline-derived CDR1 and CDR2 are SQVTM and ANQGSEA. This CDR3 comprises 13 residues. CDR3 nucleotides: TGCAGCGCTTACAGGGGGGACACAGATACGCAGTATTTT. Translating gives CSAYRGDTDTQYF.

This clone was counted only a few times. The V and J genes are TRBV18 and TRBJ1-3; D ambiguous. V was shortened by 2 bases and J by 1 base, with 6 bases between the two germline ends. The germline V gene encodes CDR1 KGHSH and CDR2 LQKENI. The CDR3 totals 14 residues. The CDR3, as DNA: TGTGCCAGCTCACCAAGTTATTCTGGAAACACCATATATTTT. As protein: CASSPSYSGNTIYF.

The chain carries TRBV28 and TRBJ2-3; TRBD1 or TRBD2 may be the D gene (5 bases each). This CDR3 contains 15 residues. V was clipped by 11 bases and J by 2 bases, with 20 bases between them. Germline CDR1 MDHEN, CDR2 SYDVKM. CDR3 sequence (DNA): TGTGCCTCTGTGCCGGGGCAGAAATACACAGATACGCAGTATTTT. Translating it yields CASVPGQKYTDTQYF.

The V and J genes are TRBV7-8 and TRBJ2-1; 9 bases line up with TRBD2. The germline V gene has CDR1 SGHVS and CDR2 FQNEAQ. This CDR3 has 17 amino acids. Trimming cost V 1 base and J 7 bases; bases outside gene matches: 11. The CDR3 loop reads CASSLVMRLAAENEQFF. In DNA form, the CDR3 reads TGTGCCAGCAGCTTAGTAATGAGACTAGCGGCCGAAAATGAGCAGTTCTTC.

The genes are TRBV15 and TRBJ2-7; tentatively, D is TRBD1 (5 bases). CDR1 is LNHNV and CDR2 is YYDKDF in the germline V gene (reference sequence). V was pared by 2 bases and J by 4 bases, with 9 bases between. This CDR3 comprises 13 residues. DNA for the CDR3: TGTGCCACCAGCAGAAACCCAGGGTACGAGCAGTACTTC. Encoded protein: CATSRNPGYEQYF.

This clone turned up a few times. This chain joins TRBV9 and TRBJ2-2, with 14 bases identical to TRBD2. Germline CDR1 and CDR2: SGDLS and YYNGEE. The CDR3 loop spans 16 amino acids. The junction had 2 bases not matched to a gene; V was cut back by 0 bases and J by 7 bases. CDR3: CASSVGLAGGDGELFF. In DNA, the CDR3 is TGTGCCAGCAGCGTAGGACTAGCGGGAGGGGACGGGGAGCTGTTTTTT.

The genes are TRBV7-9 and TRBJ2-3; 11 bases fit TRBD2. Germline CDR1 is SEHNR and CDR2 is FQNEAQ (reference sequence). This CDR3 comprises 16 residues. V dropped 4 bases and J dropped 7; count of bases not matched to a gene: 10. The CDR3 sequence: CASSSLAGGITYTQYF. CDR3 coding DNA: TGTGCCAGCAGCTCATTAGCGGGAGGGATAACATATACGCAGTATTTT.

J is TRBJ1-2 and V is TRBV5-1; D remains unclear. CDR3 length: 14 residues. CDR1 is SGHRS and CDR2 is YFSETQ in the germline V gene. Trimming took off 0 bases at V and 4 bases at J, with 10 bases between the two ends. The CDR3: CASSLDPKAYGYTF. The CDR3 DNA follows: TGCGCCAGCAGCTTGGACCCGAAGGCCTATGGCTACACCTTC.

The V and J genes are TRBV23-1 and TRBJ1-2, with 7 bases that match TRBD1. TRBV23-1 is an ORF for which the function is uncertain. V lost 0 bases to trimming and J lost 4 bases; unmatched junction nucleotides: 5. The CDR3 loop spans 15 amino acids. DNA of the CDR3: TGCGCCAGCAGTCAATCAACCAGGGGGGGCTATGGCTACACCTTC. It codes for CASSQSTRGGYGYTF.

The chain uses TRBV5-1 and TRBJ2-1, with 9 bases lining up with TRBD2. Germline CDR1 SGHRS, CDR2 YFSETQ. J lost 4 bases, V lost 3 bases, and 11 bases had no gene match. The CDR3 contains 17 residues. CDR3 coding DNA: TGCGCCAGCAGCTCCCAAGGAGAAGCGGGAGGTTACAATGAGCAGTTCTTC. Translating gives CASSSQGEAGGYNEQFF.

The chain recombines TRBV10-3 with TRBJ1-1; D is unresolved. V lost 6 bases to trimming and J lost 6 bases, with 11 bases between them. This CDR3 contains 12 residues. Germline lookup yields CDR1 ENHRY and CDR2 SYGVKD. CDR3 nucleotide sequence: TGTGCCATCAGCGAGAGAAGCGCTGAAGCTTTCTTT. Its protein is CAISERSAEAFF.

The chain combines TRBV19 with TRBJ1-3; 8 nucleotides line up with TRBD1. Germline CDR1 is LNHDA and CDR2 is SQIVND (reference sequence). The CDR3 loop spans 15 amino acids. After removal of 5 bases from V and 3 bases from J, the junction contained 6 bases not matched to a gene. CDR3 residues: CASSSRQGSGNTIYF. CDR3 in DNA: TGTGCCAGTAGTTCCCGACAGGGGAGTGGAAACACCATATATTTT.

This clone was seen a single time. V is TRBV27 and J is TRBJ2-3; 9 nucleotides agree with TRBD2. The V gene end was trimmed by 1 base and the J gene end by 1 base; junction bases not matched to a gene: 6. Germline-derived CDR1 and CDR2 are MNHEY and SMNVEV (reference sequence). This CDR3 has 17 amino acids. The CDR3 DNA follows: TGTGCCAGCAGTTTATGGGTAGCGGGAGAGGGCACAGATACGCAGTATTTT. Amino acid sequence: CASSLWVAGEGTDTQYF.

CDR3 amino acids: CASHDRRYGNTIYF. DNA of the CDR3: TGTGCCAGCCACGACAGGCGGTATGGAAACACCATATATTTT. The V and J genes are TRBV6-5 and TRBJ1-3; TRBD1 is a possible D gene (6 bases). The CDR3 is made up of 14 amino acids. CDR1 and CDR2 from the germline V gene are MNHEY and SVGAGI. Trimming cost V 8 bases and J 3 bases, with 14 bases left between them.

The chain has TRBV5-4 and TRBJ1-3; D is undetermined. The length of the CDR3 is 14 residues. CDR1 is SGHNT, CDR2 YYREEE, per germline (reference sequence). V was cut by 4 bases and J by 1 base, with 9 bases left in between. The CDR3, as DNA: TGTGCCAGCAGCGTCCGGGGTTCTGGAAACACCATATATTTT. Translating gives CASSVRGSGNTIYF.